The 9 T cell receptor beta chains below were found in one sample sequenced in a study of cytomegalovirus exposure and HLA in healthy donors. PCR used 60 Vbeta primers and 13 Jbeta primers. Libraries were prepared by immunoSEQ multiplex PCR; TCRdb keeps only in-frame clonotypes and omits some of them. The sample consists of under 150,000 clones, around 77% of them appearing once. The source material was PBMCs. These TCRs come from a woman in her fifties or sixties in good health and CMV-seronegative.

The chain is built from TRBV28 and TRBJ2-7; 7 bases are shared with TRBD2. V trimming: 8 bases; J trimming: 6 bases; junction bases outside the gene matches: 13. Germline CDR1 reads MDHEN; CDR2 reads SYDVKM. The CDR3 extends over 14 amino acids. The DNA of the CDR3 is TGTGCCAGCTCTGGGCTTGGGGGGGTACCCGAGCAGTACTTC. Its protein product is CASSGLGGVPEQYF.

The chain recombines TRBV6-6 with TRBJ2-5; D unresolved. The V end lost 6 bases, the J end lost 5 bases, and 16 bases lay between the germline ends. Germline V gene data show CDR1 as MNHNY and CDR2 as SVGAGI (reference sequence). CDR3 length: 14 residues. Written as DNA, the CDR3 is TGTGCCAGCAGACTACCAGAGCCCTGGGAGACCCAGTACTTC. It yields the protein CASRLPEPWETQYF.

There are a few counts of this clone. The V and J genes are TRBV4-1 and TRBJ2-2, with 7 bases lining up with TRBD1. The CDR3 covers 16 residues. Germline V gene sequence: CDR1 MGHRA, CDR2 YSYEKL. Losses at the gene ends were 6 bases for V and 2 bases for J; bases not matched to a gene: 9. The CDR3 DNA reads TGCGCCAGCAGACAGCATCGGGACAGTAACACCGGGGAGCTGTTTTTT. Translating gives CASRQHRDSNTGELFF.

CDR3 sequence: CSVQQQAYEQYF. In DNA form, the CDR3 reads TGCAGCGTTCAACAACAGGCCTACGAGCAGTACTTC. The chain links TRBV29-1 to TRBJ2-7, with D possibly being TRBD1 (5 bases). The germline V and J ends were trimmed by 5 bases and 2 bases, with 10 bases remaining between them. This CDR3 region has 12 residues. CDR1 is SQVTM, CDR2 ANQGSEA, per germline.

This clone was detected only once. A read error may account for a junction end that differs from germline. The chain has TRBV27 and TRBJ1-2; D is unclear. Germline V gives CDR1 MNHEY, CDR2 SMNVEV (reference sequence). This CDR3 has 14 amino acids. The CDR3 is CASSLSATHYGYTF. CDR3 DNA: TGTGCCAGCAGTCTATCGGCCACCCACTATGGCTACACCTTC.

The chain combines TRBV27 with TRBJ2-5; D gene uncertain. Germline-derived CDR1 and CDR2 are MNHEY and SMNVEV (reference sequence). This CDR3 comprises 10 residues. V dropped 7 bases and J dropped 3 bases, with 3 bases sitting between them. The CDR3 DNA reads TGTGCCAGCATCAAAGAGACCCAGTACTTC. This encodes CASIKETQYF.

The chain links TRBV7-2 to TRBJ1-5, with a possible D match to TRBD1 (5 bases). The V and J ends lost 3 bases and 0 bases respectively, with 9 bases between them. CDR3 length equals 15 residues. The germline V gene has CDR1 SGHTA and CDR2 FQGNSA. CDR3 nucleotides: TGTGCCAGCAGCTTTGACAGCTCTAGCAATCAGCCCCAGCATTTT. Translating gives CASSFDSSSNQPQHF. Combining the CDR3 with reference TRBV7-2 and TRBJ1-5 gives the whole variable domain GAGVSQSPSNKVTEKGKDVELRCDPISGHTALYWYRQSLGQGLEFLIYFQGNSAPDKSGLPSDRFSAERTGGSVSTLTIQRTQQEDSAVYLCASSFDSSSNQPQHFGDGTRLSIL.

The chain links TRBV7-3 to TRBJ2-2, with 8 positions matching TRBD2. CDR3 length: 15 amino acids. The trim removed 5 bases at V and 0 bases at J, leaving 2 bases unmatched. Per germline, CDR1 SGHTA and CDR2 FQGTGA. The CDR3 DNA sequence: TGTGCCAGCAGCCCGGGACTAGCGAACACCGGGGAGCTGTTTTTT. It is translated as CASSPGLANTGELFF.

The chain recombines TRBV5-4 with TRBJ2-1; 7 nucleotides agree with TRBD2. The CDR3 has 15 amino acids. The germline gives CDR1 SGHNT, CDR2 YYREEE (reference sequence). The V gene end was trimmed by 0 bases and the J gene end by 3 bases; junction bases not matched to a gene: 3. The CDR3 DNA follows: TGTGCCAGCAGCTTGGGAGCGGGAATCTACAATGAGCAGTTCTTC. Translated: CASSLGAGIYNEQFF.